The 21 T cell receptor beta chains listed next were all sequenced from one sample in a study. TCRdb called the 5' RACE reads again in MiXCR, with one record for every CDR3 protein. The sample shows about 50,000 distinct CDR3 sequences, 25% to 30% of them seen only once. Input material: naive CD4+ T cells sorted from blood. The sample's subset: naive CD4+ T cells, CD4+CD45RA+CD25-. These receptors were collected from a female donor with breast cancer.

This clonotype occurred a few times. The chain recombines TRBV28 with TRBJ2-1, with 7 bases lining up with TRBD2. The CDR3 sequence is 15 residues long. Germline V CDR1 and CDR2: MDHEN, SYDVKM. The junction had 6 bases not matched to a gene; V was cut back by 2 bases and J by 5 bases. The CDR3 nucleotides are TGTGCCAGCAGTTTAGTAGCGGGCGGGAACAATGAGCAGTTCTTC. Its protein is CASSLVAGGNNEQFF.

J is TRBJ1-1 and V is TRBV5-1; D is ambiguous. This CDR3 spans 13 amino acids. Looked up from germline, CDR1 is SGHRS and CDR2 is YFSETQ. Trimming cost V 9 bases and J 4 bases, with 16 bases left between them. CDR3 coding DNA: TGCGCCACCTCGCAGCATGATGGCACTGAAGCTTTCTTT. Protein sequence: CATSQHDGTEAFF. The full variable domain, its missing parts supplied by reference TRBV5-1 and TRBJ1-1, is KAGVTQTPRYLIKTRGQQVTLSCSPISGHRSVSWYQQTPGQGLQFLFEYFSETQRNKGNFPGRFSGRQFSNSRSEMNVSTLELGDSALYLCATSQHDGTEAFFGQGTRLTVV.

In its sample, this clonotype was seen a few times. CDR3 sequence: CASSSIQGAVYEQYF. CDR3 DNA: TGTGCCAGCAGCTCCATACAGGGGGCGGTCTACGAGCAGTACTTC. The chain is built from TRBV7-9 and TRBJ2-7, with 9 positions matching TRBD1. This CDR3 is 15 amino acids long. V gave up 4 bases and J gave up 3 bases; unmatched junction bases: 7. Germline CDR1 reads SEHNR; CDR2 reads FQNEAQ (reference sequence).

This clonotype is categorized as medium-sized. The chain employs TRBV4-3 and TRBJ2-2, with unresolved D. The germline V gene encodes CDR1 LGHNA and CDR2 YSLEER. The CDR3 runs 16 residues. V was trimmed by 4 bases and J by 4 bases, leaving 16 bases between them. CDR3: CASSPTTELITGELFF. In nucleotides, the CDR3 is TGCGCCAGCAGCCCGACAACAGAACTCATCACCGGGGAGCTGTTTTTT.

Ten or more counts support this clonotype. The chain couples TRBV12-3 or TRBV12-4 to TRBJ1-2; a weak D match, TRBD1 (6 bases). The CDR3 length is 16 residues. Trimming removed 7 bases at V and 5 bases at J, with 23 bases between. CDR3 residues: CASTIIQGSVGYGYTF. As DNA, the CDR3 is TGTGCCAGCACCATAATACAGGGAAGCGTTGGGTATGGCTACACCTTC.

CDR3 sequence (DNA): TGCAGTGCTACCGTGAAGGCCAACAAGGTACTAACAGATACGCAGTATTTT. It specifies CSATVKANKVLTDTQYF. This chain uses TRBV20-1 with TRBJ2-3, with D unresolved. CDR1 is DFQATT and CDR2 is SNEGSKA in the germline V gene (reference sequence). The ends were cut back, 4 bases at V and 3 bases at J, with 23 bases in the middle. CDR3 size: 17 residues.

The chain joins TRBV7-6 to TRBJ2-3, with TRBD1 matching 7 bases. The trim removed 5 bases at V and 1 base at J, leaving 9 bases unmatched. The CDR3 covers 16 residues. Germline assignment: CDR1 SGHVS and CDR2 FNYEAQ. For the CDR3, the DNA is TGTGCCAGCAGCCTAGGGGCGCAGGGGGGCACAGATACGCAGTATTTT. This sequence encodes CASSLGAQGGTDTQYF.

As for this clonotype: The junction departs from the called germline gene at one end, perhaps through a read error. CDR3 nucleotides: TGTGCCAGCTCACCGACTAGCGGGCGAGGCACAGATACGCGGTATTTT. Its translation: CASSPTSGRGTDTRYF. J is TRBJ2-3 and V is TRBV18; 10 bases align to TRBD2. Per the germline V gene, CDR1 is KGHSH and CDR2 is LQKENI. This CDR3 is 16 amino acids long.

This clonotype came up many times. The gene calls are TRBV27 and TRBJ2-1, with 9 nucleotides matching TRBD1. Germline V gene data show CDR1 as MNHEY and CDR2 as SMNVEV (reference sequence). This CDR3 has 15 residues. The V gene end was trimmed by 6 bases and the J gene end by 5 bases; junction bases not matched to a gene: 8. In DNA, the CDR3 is TGTGCCAGCAGGAACCCCGGGACAGGGAACAATGAGCAGTTCTTC. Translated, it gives CASRNPGTGNNEQFF.

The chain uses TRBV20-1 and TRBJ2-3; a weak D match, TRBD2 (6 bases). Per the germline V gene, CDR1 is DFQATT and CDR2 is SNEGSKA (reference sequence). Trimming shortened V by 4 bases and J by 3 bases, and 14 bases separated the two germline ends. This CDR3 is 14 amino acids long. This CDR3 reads CSANAGRGTDTQYF. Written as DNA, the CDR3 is TGCAGTGCTAATGCGGGACGGGGGACAGATACGCAGTATTTT.

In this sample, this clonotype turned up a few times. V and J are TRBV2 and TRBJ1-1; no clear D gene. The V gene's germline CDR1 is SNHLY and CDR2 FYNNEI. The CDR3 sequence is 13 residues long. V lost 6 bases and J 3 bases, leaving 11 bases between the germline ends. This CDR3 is CASSNGLYTEAFF. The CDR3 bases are TGTGCCAGCAGCAACGGGCTGTACACTGAAGCTTTCTTT.

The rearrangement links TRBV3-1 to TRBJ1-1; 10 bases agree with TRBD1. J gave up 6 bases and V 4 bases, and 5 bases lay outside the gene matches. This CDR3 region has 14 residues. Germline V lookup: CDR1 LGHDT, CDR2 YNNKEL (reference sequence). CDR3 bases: TGTGCCAGCAGCCTCTCGGGACAGGGGCCTGAAGCTTTCTTT. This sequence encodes CASSLSGQGPEAFF.

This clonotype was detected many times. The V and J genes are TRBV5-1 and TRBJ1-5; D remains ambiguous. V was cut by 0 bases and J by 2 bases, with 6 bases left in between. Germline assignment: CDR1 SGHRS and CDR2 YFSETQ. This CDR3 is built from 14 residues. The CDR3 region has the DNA TGCGCCAGCAGCTTGGACAGCCGCAATCAGCCCCAGCATTTT. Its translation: CASSLDSRNQPQHF. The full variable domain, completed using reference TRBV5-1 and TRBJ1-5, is KAGVTQTPRYLIKTRGQQVTLSCSPISGHRSVSWYQQTPGQGLQFLFEYFSETQRNKGNFPGRFSGRQFSNSRSEMNVSTLELGDSALYLCASSLDSRNQPQHFGDGTRLSIL.

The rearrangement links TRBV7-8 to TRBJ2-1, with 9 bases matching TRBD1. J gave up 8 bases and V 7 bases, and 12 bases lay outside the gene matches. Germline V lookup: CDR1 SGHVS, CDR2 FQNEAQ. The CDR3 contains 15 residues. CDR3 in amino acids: CASIFGQGTDDEQFF. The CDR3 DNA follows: TGTGCCAGCATTTTCGGACAGGGGACCGACGATGAGCAGTTCTTC.

DNA of the CDR3: TGCAGCGTAGACTATAAAGAAAAACTGTTTTTT. Protein product: CSVDYKEKLFF. The chain couples TRBV29-1 to TRBJ1-4; D uncertain. Germline V gene data show CDR1 as SQVTM and CDR2 as ANQGSEA. The CDR3 runs to 11 residues. V was trimmed by 6 bases and J by 8 bases, leaving 10 bases between them.

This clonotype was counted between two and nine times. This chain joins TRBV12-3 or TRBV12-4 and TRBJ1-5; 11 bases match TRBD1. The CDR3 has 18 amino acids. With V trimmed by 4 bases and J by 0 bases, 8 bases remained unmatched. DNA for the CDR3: TGTGCCAGCAGTTCCCGGGACAGGGGGACCTATAGCAATCAGCCCCAGCATTTT. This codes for CASSSRDRGTYSNQPQHF.

CDR3 sequence: CASRLVGGTKTQYF. CDR3 nucleotides: TGCGCCAGCAGATTGGTTGGAGGGACGAAGACCCAGTACTTC. The chain carries TRBV4-1 and TRBJ2-5, with D perhaps matching TRBD2 (6 bases). The CDR3 length is 14 residues. Between the trimmed V and J ends, which lost 6 bases and 6 bases, there was a span of 17 bases. Germline V gives CDR1 MGHRA, CDR2 YSYEKL.

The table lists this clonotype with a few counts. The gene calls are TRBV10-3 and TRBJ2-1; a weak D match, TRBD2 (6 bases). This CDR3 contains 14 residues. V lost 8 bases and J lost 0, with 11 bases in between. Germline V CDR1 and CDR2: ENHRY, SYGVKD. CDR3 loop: CAIWAGSSYNEQFF. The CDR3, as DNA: TGTGCCATCTGGGCGGGGAGCTCCTACAATGAGCAGTTCTTC.

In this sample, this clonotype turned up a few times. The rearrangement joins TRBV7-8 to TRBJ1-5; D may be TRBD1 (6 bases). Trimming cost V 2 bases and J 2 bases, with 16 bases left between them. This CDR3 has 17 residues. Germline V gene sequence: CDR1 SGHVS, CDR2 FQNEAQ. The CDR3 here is CASSLKGLGHGNQPQHF. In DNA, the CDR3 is TGTGCCAGCAGCTTAAAAGGTTTGGGACACGGCAATCAGCCCCAGCATTTT.

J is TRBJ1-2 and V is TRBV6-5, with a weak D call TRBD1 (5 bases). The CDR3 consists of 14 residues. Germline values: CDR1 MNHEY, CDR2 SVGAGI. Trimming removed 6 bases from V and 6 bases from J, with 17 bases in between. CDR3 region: CASSLITGADGYTF. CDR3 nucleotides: TGTGCCAGCAGCTTAATAACAGGAGCGGATGGCTACACCTTC.

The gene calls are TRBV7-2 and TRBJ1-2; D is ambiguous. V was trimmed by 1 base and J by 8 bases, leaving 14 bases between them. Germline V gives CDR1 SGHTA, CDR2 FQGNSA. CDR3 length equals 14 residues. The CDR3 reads CASSLDKGRWGYTF. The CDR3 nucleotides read TGTGCCAGCAGCTTAGACAAGGGAAGGTGGGGCTACACCTTC.